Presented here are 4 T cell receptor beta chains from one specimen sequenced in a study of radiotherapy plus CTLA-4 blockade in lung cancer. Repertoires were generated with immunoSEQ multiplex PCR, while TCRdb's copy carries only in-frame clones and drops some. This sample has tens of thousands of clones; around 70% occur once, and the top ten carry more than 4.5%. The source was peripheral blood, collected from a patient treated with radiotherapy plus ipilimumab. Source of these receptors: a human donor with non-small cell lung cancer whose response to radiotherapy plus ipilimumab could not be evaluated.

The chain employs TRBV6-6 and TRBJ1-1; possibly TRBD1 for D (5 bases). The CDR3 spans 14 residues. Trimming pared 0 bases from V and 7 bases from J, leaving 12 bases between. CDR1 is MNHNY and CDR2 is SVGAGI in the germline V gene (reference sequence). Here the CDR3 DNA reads TGTGCCAGCAGTTACTCGATCGGGCAGGGTGAAGCTTTCTTT. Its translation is CASSYSIGQGEAFF.

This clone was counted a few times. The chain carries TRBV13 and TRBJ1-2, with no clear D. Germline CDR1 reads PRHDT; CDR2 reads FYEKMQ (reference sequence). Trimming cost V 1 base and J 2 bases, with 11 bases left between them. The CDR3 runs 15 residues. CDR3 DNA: TGTGCCAGCAGCTTAGACCCCACACCCAACTATGGCTACACCTTC. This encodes CASSLDPTPNYGYTF. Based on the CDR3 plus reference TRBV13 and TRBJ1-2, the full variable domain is AAGVIQSPRHLIKEKRETATLKCYPIPRHDTVYWYQQGPGQDPQFLISFYEKMQSDKGSIPDRFSAQQFSDYHSELNMSSLELGDSALYFCASSLDPTPNYGYTFGSGTRLTVV.

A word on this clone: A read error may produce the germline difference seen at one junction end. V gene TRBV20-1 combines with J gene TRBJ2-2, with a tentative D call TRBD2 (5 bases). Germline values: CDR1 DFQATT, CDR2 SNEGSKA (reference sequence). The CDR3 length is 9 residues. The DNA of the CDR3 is TGCAGTGCTAGCCGGGGAGCTGTTTTT. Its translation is CSASRGAVF.

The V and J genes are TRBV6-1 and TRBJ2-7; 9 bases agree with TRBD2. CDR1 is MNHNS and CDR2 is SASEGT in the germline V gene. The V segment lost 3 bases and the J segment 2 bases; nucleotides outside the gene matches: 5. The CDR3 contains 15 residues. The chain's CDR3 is CASSEGGGRAYEQYF. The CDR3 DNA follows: TGTGCCAGCAGTGAGGGGGGCGGGAGGGCCTACGAGCAGTACTTC.